A selection of T cell receptor beta chains follows, all from one sample in a study of OX40 agonist ivuxolimab in advanced cancers. TCRdb keeps only in-frame clones here, not all; method: immunoSEQ multiplex PCR. The table lists over 25,000 clones, about 76% of them singletons. The material sequenced was CD4+ or CD8+ T cells sorted from blood, taken in a trial of the OX40 agonist ivuxolimab. Receptor source: an adult with an advanced solid tumor such as melanoma, head and neck, liver or kidney cancer. CDR3s include the opening cysteine and the closing phenylalanine or tryptophan. The D gene is left open where the match is weak. The size of a clone is reported for some rows only, either as once, few or many, or as a class for expanded clones.

v_gene	abundance	d_gene	j_gene	CDR3aa	CDR3nt
TRBV9	.	.	TRBJ2-7	CASSVGYEQYF	TGTGCCAGCAGCGTGGGTTACGAGCAGTACTTC
TRBV6-6	.	.	TRBJ2-2	CASSYRGSNTGELFF	TGTGCCAGCAGTTATAGGGGTTCGAACACCGGGGAGCTGTTTTTT
TRBV4-2	.	TRBD2	TRBJ2-7	CASSQELAGNYEQYF	TGTGCCAGCAGCCAAGAACTAGCGGGTAACTACGAGCAGTACTTC
TRBV9	.	TRBD1	TRBJ2-7	CASSVTGTGGGEQYF	TGTGCCAGCAGCGTTACCGGGACAGGGGGCGGCGAGCAGTACTTC
TRBV4-1	.	.	TRBJ1-5	CASSQEGVSQPQHF	TGCGCCAGCAGCCAAGAGGGGGTGAGTCAGCCCCAGCATTTT
TRBV30	.	TRBD1	TRBJ2-7	CAWSLTGGDEQYF	TGTGCCTGGAGTCTGACAGGGGGAGACGAGCAGTACTTC
TRBV28	once	TRBD1	TRBJ2-1	CASSSPGQGATSSYNEQFF	TGTGCCAGCAGTTCTCCGGGACAGGGGGCCACAAGCTCCTACAATGAGCAGTTCTTC
TRBV7-9	.	TRBD1	TRBJ1-3	CASSFPDRVGGNTIYF	TGTGCCAGCAGCTTCCCGGACAGGGTCGGAGGAAACACCATATATTTT
TRBV6-5	once	TRBD1	TRBJ2-7	CASRELRQGRGEQYF	TGTGCCAGCAGAGAACTAAGACAGGGGAGAGGCGAGCAGTACTTC
TRBV4-1	.	TRBD1	TRBJ2-7	CASSPTGANDYEQYF	TGCGCCAGCAGCCCAACAGGGGCGAACGACTACGAGCAGTACTTC
TRBV27	few	.	TRBJ1-2	CASSPLGRALYGYTF	TGTGCCAGCAGTCCCCTAGGGCGTGCGCTCTATGGCTACACCTTC
TRBV9	.	TRBD2	TRBJ2-3	CASSVVGAGETDTQYF	TGTGCCAGCAGCGTAGTTGGGGCGGGGGAAACAGATACGCAGTATTTT
TRBV7-6	.	.	TRBJ2-1	CASSQRRSLFSYNEQFF	TGTGCCAGCAGCCAAAGGCGATCGCTATTCTCCTACAATGAGCAGTTCTTC
TRBV5-1	once	.	TRBJ2-5	CASSLALTQETQYF	TGCGCCAGCAGCTTGGCCTTGACTCAAGAGACCCAGTACTTC
TRBV5-4	.	TRBD2	TRBJ2-3	CASRTGLAGDLYADTQYF	TGTGCCAGCAGGACCGGACTAGCGGGAGATTTATACGCAGATACGCAGTATTTT